The 16 T cell receptor beta chains below come from one sample, sequenced in a study of response to subunit inactivated influenza vaccine. TCRdb fed the RT-PCR reads into MiXCR, producing one record per CDR3 protein. The sample lists around 580,000 distinct CDR3 sequences; approximately 12% were seen once. The source was PBMCs from blood, collected on the day of vaccination. The receptors come from a man aged 50 to 60 who received an inactivated influenza vaccine.

This clonotype was observed a handful of times. This chain connects TRBV3-1 to TRBJ2-7, with TRBD1 as a possible D gene (5 bases). The CDR3 spans 16 residues. CDR1 is LGHDT and CDR2 is YNNKEL in the germline V gene (reference sequence). Trimming removed 1 base from V and 4 bases from J, with 17 bases in between. The CDR3 here is CASSQASGAGVYEQYF. The CDR3 DNA reads TGTGCCAGCAGCCAAGCTTCTGGGGCAGGAGTATACGAGCAGTACTTC.

The V call is TRBV7-2, the J call TRBJ2-3; 8 positions agree with TRBD1. Germline trimming cut 2 bases from V and 3 bases from J; bases unmatched to any gene: 4. The CDR3 sequence is 15 residues long. The germline V gene has CDR1 SGHTA and CDR2 FQGNSA. CDR3 in DNA: TGTGCCAGCAGCTTACTGGGACAGGAAACAGATACGCAGTATTTT. Translation: CASSLLGQETDTQYF.

CDR3 amino acids: CASKEREGYEQYF. CDR3 in DNA: TGTGCCAGCAAAGAGCGGGAGGGATACGAGCAGTACTTC. The chain employs TRBV2 and TRBJ2-7, with 10 bases fitting TRBD2. Germline lookup yields CDR1 SNHLY and CDR2 FYNNEI. The J segment lost 4 bases and the V segment lost 7 bases, leaving 4 bases of the junction unmatched. CDR3 length equals 13 residues. Looking up the rest from reference TRBV2 and TRBJ2-7 gives the full variable domain: EPEVTQTPSHQVTQMGQEVILRCVPISNHLYFYWYRQILGQKVEFLVSFYNNEISEKSEIFDDQFSVERPDGSNFTLKIRSTKLEDSAMYFCASKEREGYEQYFGPGTRLTVT.

This clonotype was counted a few times. The chain uses TRBV27 and TRBJ1-1; TRBD1 is a possible D gene (6 bases). Trimming removed 5 bases at V and 4 bases at J, with 17 bases between. This CDR3 is built from 15 residues. Germline CDR1 and CDR2: MNHEY and SMNVEV (reference sequence). The CDR3 sequence is CASSPLTGQRTEAFF. CDR3 nucleotides: TGTGCCAGCAGTCCCCTAACAGGGCAGCGCACTGAAGCTTTCTTT.

The chain couples TRBV18 to TRBJ2-1, with TRBD1 matching over 10 bases. CDR1 and CDR2 from the germline V gene are KGHSH and LQKENI. The CDR3 contains 15 residues. The V segment lost 5 bases and the J segment 4 bases; nucleotides outside the gene matches: 5. CDR3 in DNA: TGTGCCAGCTCATCGACAGGGGGCGCGTACAATGAGCAGTTCTTC. Translated, it gives CASSSTGGAYNEQFF.

This clonotype was detected many times. The chain carries TRBV28 and TRBJ2-7, with 12 bases aligning to TRBD2. The CDR3 length is 16 residues. Germline V CDR1 and CDR2: MDHEN, SYDVKM. With V trimmed by 5 bases and J by 2 bases, 7 bases remained unmatched. The CDR3 spells CASSGLAGKTTYEQYF. Here the CDR3 DNA reads TGTGCCAGCAGTGGACTAGCGGGGAAAACCACCTACGAGCAGTACTTC.

This clonotype was recorded at least ten times. The rearrangement joins TRBV7-2 to TRBJ2-5; D ambiguous. This CDR3 is built from 13 residues. V lost 5 bases, J lost 1 base, and 8 bases lay in between. The germline gives CDR1 SGHTA, CDR2 FQGNSA. The CDR3 nucleotides are TGTGCCAGCAGCCCCGCCTTCCAAGAGACCCAGTACTTC. The encoded protein is CASSPAFQETQYF.

This clonotype was seen only a few times. This chain connects TRBV19 to TRBJ2-3; 8 bases map to TRBD1. Trimming took 3 bases from V and 0 from J; bases not matched to a gene: 2. Germline V gives CDR1 LNHDA, CDR2 SQIVND (reference sequence). The CDR3 contains 15 residues. CDR3 region: CASSMDRASTDTQYF. The CDR3 DNA sequence: TGTGCCAGTAGTATGGACAGGGCTAGCACAGATACGCAGTATTTT.

This clonotype showed up many times. The rearrangement links TRBV5-1 to TRBJ2-5; perhaps TRBD1 as D (5 bases). CDR1 and CDR2 from the germline V gene are SGHRS and YFSETQ. This CDR3 is built from 12 residues. Trimming left V 5 bases short and J 5 bases short, with 10 bases between. The CDR3 sequence is CASSQGEETQYF. CDR3 bases: TGCGCCAGCAGTCAGGGCGAGGAGACCCAGTACTTC.

This clonotype has more than one count but fewer than ten. Written as DNA, the CDR3 is TGTGCCAGCAGTTATTCCCCCCACCAAATCCCTGGAGCTTTCTTT. Residues: CASSYSPHQIPGAFF. The V call is TRBV6-2 or TRBV6-3, the J call TRBJ1-1; D not resolved. The V gene's germline CDR1 is MNHEY and CDR2 SVGEGT. The ends were cut back, 3 bases at V and 10 bases at J, with 21 bases in the middle. CDR3 size: 15 residues.

This clonotype was seen many times. The chain links TRBV5-5 to TRBJ2-7; D is possibly TRBD1 (6 bases). The V end lost 5 bases, the J end lost 4 bases, and 10 bases lay between the germline ends. Germline CDR1 SGHKS, CDR2 YYEKEE (reference sequence). The CDR3 totals 12 residues. CDR3 loop: CASSKDSYEQYF. In DNA form, the CDR3 reads TGTGCCAGCAGTAAGGACAGTTACGAGCAGTACTTC.

This clonotype was picked up a small number of times. The chain uses TRBV19 and TRBJ1-4, with 7 bases that match TRBD1. J lost 6 bases, V lost 4 bases, and 8 bases had no gene match. Germline V gives CDR1 LNHDA, CDR2 SQIVND (reference sequence). The CDR3 is made up of 15 amino acids. The CDR3 coding sequence is TGTGCCAGTAGTAGCTCACCGGGACAGCATGAAAAACTGTTTTTT. Amino acid sequence: CASSSSPGQHEKLFF.

This clonotype has a count of ten or more. This chain joins TRBV12-3 or TRBV12-4 and TRBJ2-7; D gene ambiguous. This CDR3 region has 14 residues. V was trimmed by 6 bases and J by 4 bases, leaving 16 bases between them. The CDR3 nucleotides read TGTGCCAGCAGCCTCGGACGGGCAAGGTACGAGCAGTACTTC. Its protein product is CASSLGRARYEQYF.

In this sample, this clonotype turned up many times. The chain couples TRBV24-1 to TRBJ2-2, with 7 nucleotides matching TRBD1. V lost 1 base and J lost 6; bases outside the gene matches: 4. The CDR3 is 15 amino acids. Looked up from germline, CDR1 is KGHDR and CDR2 is SFDVKD. This chain's CDR3 is CATSDFTQGAGELFF. In nucleotides, the CDR3 is TGTGCCACCAGTGATTTTACGCAGGGGGCCGGGGAGCTGTTTTTT.

The V call is TRBV7-9, the J call TRBJ2-3, with D maybe TRBD2 (5 bases). Trimming removed 4 bases from V and 2 bases from J, with 13 bases in between. Per the germline V gene, CDR1 is SEHNR and CDR2 is FQNEAQ (reference sequence). The CDR3 consists of 15 residues. The CDR3, as DNA: TGTGCCAGCAGCTCCCTTCGGGGTGTCACAGATACGCAGTATTTT. Its protein product is CASSSLRGVTDTQYF.

The V call is TRBV7-8, the J call TRBJ1-2; the D is unclear. This CDR3 comprises 14 residues. Trimming shortened V by 1 base and J by 0 bases, and 6 bases separated the two germline ends. In germline, CDR1 is SGHVS, CDR2 FQNEAQ. As DNA, the CDR3 is TGTGCCAGCAGCTTAGAGCGAGCTAACTATGGCTACACCTTC. As protein: CASSLERANYGYTF.